The rows below give T cell receptor beta chains drawn from one sample of a study of CD8 T cells in Susac syndrome. MiXCR, run by TCRdb on the immunoSEQ multiplex PCR reads, gives a single entry per CDR3 protein. Of about 150,000 distinct CDR3 sequences listed, around 95% are singletons. Sequencing was carried out using CD4+ T cells from PBMCs. All receptors derive from a human donor with multiple sclerosis. The CDR3 runs from the conserved cysteine through the conserved F or W.

j_call,v_call,cdr3_aa
TRBJ2-3,TRBV28,CASTHRGTTDTQYF
TRBJ1-5,TRBV6-5,CASSYSDSQPQHF
TRBJ2-7,TRBV28,CASRTGTYEQYF
TRBJ2-1,TRBV21-1,CASSKFTPCGTYNEQFF
TRBJ2-1,TRBV5-1,CASAQAGSSYNEQFF
TRBJ2-5,TRBV9,CASSVAERGETQYF
TRBJ1-2,TRBV20-1,CSARDPARELWGYTF
TRBJ2-3,TRBV20-1,CSANHLQGMADTQYF
TRBJ2-3,TRBV20-1,CSATGTGRPDTQYF
TRBJ2-3,TRBV7-9,CASSLTATTDTQYF
TRBJ2-3,TRBV6-1,CASSAQGSDTQYF
TRBJ1-2,TRBV4-3,CASSHNQGYGYTF
TRBJ2-2,TRBV27,CASLPPGLGRTGELFF
TRBJ2-2,TRBV20-1,CSARDSQNTGELFF
TRBJ1-5,TRBV20-1,CSARDPNVFGVASNQPQHF
TRBJ1-2,TRBV7-9,CASSLADLYGYTF
TRBJ2-3,TRBV27,CASSYLGTDTQYF
TRBJ1-1,TRBV29-1,CSVNLRTPNTEAFF
TRBJ2-7,TRBV29-1,CSVKKDRAYEQYF
TRBJ2-5,TRBV12-3/TRBV12-4,CASSLPPRETQYF
TRBJ2-7,TRBV27,CASEHRALYEQYF
TRBJ2-5,TRBV15,CATSRENRAAQYF
TRBJ2-7,TRBV3-1,CASSQDPSTGGLNF
TRBJ2-7,TRBV27,CASSLMGQGLYEQYF
TRBJ2-6,TRBV27,CATRGGANVLTF
TRBJ1-2,TRBV23-1,CASKESRGQPLFYYGYTF
TRBJ2-1,TRBV29-1,CSLRAGGPEEQFF
TRBJ2-5,TRBV10-3,CASAGGGGETQYF
TRBJ2-3,TRBV24-1,CATAGLSDTQYF
TRBJ1-1,TRBV7-9,CASSNRTGSYTEAFF
TRBJ2-7,TRBV6-5,CASSYSSLAVERGEQYF
TRBJ1-5,TRBV28,CASSLGQGGSNQPQHF
TRBJ1-1,TRBV6-1,CASSEGRVRGTEAFF
TRBJ1-2,TRBV9,CASSVTGGSNYGYTF
TRBJ1-2,TRBV27,CASSFNQGAFTF